This T cell receptor beta chain was sequenced during a study of response to subunit inactivated influenza vaccine. Using its own MiXCR run on the RT-PCR reads, TCRdb lists one record per CDR3 protein. The sample shows about 580,000 distinct CDR3 sequences, around 13% of them seen only once. The CDR3 length is 11 residues. CDR1 and CDR2 from the germline V gene are MNHEY and SVGEGT. The ends were cut back, 7 bases at V and 9 bases at J, with 12 bases in the middle. A note on this clonotype: Its antigen remains unidentified.

Study outcomes and limitations: Authors suggested seasonal influenza vaccinations each recruit few new T cells.

The TCR was taken from a man in his fifties or sixties who received an inactivated influenza vaccine. Sample: PBMCs from blood, taken roughly 12 days after vaccination. The gene calls are TRBV6-2 or TRBV6-3 and TRBJ1-1; D is perhaps TRBD1 (5 bases). This chain's CDR3 is CASNSGTKAFF. CDR3 coding DNA: TGTGCCAGCAATAGCGGGACTAAAGCTTTCTTT.